These 8 T cell receptor beta chains share one sample of origin, sequenced in a study of T-cell reconstitution after alpha-beta-depleted transplantation in children (dated by TCRdb to the mid-2010s). To prepare the library, PCR was applied. These reads were obtained on an Illumina HiSeq 2500. Molecular barcoding was employed in the preparation of TCR libraries, with unique molecular identifiers being used to normalize TCRbeta repertoire quantification. Through fastp at Q25 and MiXCR, TCRdb rebuilt clones from the public reads, retaining in-frame beta chains. Here each entry gathers all rows of one CDR3 protein and keeps the most common genes and DNA. This sample has hundreds of thousands of distinct CDR3 sequences in its table, and around 12% of those were observed once. The ten largest clonotypes hold roughly 0.77% of the sample. The sample's treatment or condition label, decoded: allogeneic hematopoietic cell transplantation with graft depleted of TCRalphabeta T cells and CD19 B cells.

The sequencing here drew on PBMCs, taken before TCRalphabeta/CD19-depleted stem cell transplant. These receptors all stem from a girl aged 2-10 years with congenital amegakaryocytic thrombocytopenia, due to receive a stem cell transplant.

In this sample, this clonotype turned up many times. CDR3 DNA: TGTGCCAGCAGAATGGAGCCCCGAGAGACCCAGTACTTC. Translation gives CASRMEPRETQYF. The chain couples TRBV12-3 or TRBV12-4 to TRBJ2-5; D unclear. This CDR3 comprises 13 residues. Trimming cost V 6 bases and J 4 bases, with 12 bases left between them.

The chain has TRBV7-8 and TRBJ2-3, with 7 bases lining up with TRBD2. Trimming took 4 bases from V and 4 from J; bases not matched to a gene: 17. The CDR3 length is 18 residues. Germline V gives CDR1 SGHVS, CDR2 FQNEAQ. The CDR3 region has the DNA TGTGCCAGCAGCTCCCACCGGGATGCGGGAGTTAGGGCAGATACGCAGTATTTT. As protein: CASSSHRDAGVRADTQYF. Filled out from reference TRBV7-8 and TRBJ2-3, the complete variable domain reads GAGVSQSPRYKVAKRGQDVALRCDPISGHVSLFWYQQALGQGPEFLTYFQNEAQLDKSGLPSDRFFAERPEGSVSTLKIQRTQQEDSAVYLCASSSHRDAGVRADTQYFGPGTRLTVL.

Here the CDR3 DNA reads TGCGCCAGTTATGGTCTGAGCGTGGCCTCAATCAACAATGAGCAGTTCTTC. Its translation: CASYGLSVASINNEQFF. This chain links TRBV5-1 with TRBJ2-1; D is unclear. Trimming left V 8 bases short and J 5 bases short, with 26 bases between. Germline V gene sequence: CDR1 SGHRS, CDR2 YFSETQ. The CDR3 consists of 17 residues. The full variable domain, rest sourced from reference TRBV5-1 and TRBJ2-1, is KAGVTQTPRYLIKTRGQQVTLSCSPISGHRSVSWYQQTPGQGLQFLFEYFSETQRNKGNFPGRFSGRQFSNSRSEMNVSTLELGDSALYLCASYGLSVASINNEQFFGPGTRLTVL.

This chain uses TRBV20-1 with TRBJ1-2; tentative D call: TRBD1 (6 bases). CDR1 is DFQATT and CDR2 is SNEGSKA in the germline V gene (reference sequence). This CDR3 contains 14 residues. The V gene lost 6 bases and the J gene lost 8 bases, with 22 bases spanning the gap. This CDR3 is CSALPHTGSNGYTF. The CDR3 bases are TGCAGTGCCCTCCCCCACACAGGGTCCAACGGCTACACCTTC.

In its sample, this clonotype was seen a few times. The chain is built from TRBV11-2 and TRBJ2-4; D remains unclear. Trimming removed 5 bases at V and 5 bases at J, with 4 bases between. Germline CDR1 is SGHAT and CDR2 is FQNNGV. CDR3 length: 11 residues. The CDR3 sequence: CASSQENIQYF. The CDR3 bases are TGTGCCAGCAGCCAGGAAAACATTCAGTACTTC.

This clonotype was counted at least ten times. This sequence joins TRBV20-1 and TRBJ1-6; 7 bases line up with TRBD1. Trimming took 6 bases from V and 4 from J; bases not matched to a gene: 6. The germline CDR1 and CDR2 sequences are DFQATT and SNEGSKA (reference sequence). The length of the CDR3 is 14 residues. The CDR3 region has the DNA TGCAGTGCGACGACAGGGAAGTATAATTCACCCCTCCACTTT. Translated: CSATTGKYNSPLHF.

This clonotype was observed a few times. The chain is built from TRBV4-1 and TRBJ1-3; no definite D call. Deletions cut 2 bases from V and 0 bases from J, with 14 bases between. This CDR3 contains 17 residues. The germline V gene has CDR1 MGHRA and CDR2 YSYEKL. In nucleotides, the CDR3 is TGCGCCAGCAGCCAACCTGGTGGGAGCTACTCTGGAAACACCATATATTTT. Its protein is CASSQPGGSYSGNTIYF.

The chain recombines TRBV7-9 with TRBJ2-5; 9 positions match TRBD1. J gave up 4 bases and V 3 bases, and 12 bases lay outside the gene matches. The CDR3 length is 17 residues. The germline V gene has CDR1 SEHNR and CDR2 FQNEAQ (reference sequence). Here the CDR3 reads CASSFPRTGTGRETQYF. CDR3 sequence (DNA): TGTGCCAGCAGCTTCCCTAGAACCGGGACAGGGAGAGAGACCCAGTACTTC.